This T cell receptor beta chain was identified in a study of blood T cell repertoires in COVID-19. Study-level background: Sample material is recorded as cDNA or gDNA derived from T cells, B-cell-depleted T cells, or PBMCs.

Generated by immunoSEQ multiplex PCR, the TCRdb table keeps only in-frame clones and is missing some. The sample has hundreds of thousands of clones, 85% seen once. Per the germline V gene, CDR1 is SGHKS and CDR2 is YYEKEE (reference sequence). V lost 4 bases and J lost 2, with 5 bases in between. The CDR3 length is 12 residues. The TCR comes from a middle-aged man who had recovered from COVID-19. The J gene is TRBJ2-3, the V gene TRBV5-5; no clear D. The sequenced material came from PBMCs or T cells enriched from blood (not recorded which). The CDR3, as DNA: TGTGCCAGCAGCGACAACACAGATACGCAGTATTTT. This sequence encodes CASSDNTDTQYF. The variable domain in full, completed from reference TRBV5-5 and TRBJ2-3, reads DAGVTQSPTHLIKTRGQQVTLRCSPISGHKSVSWYQQVLGQGPQFIFQYYEKEERGRGNFPDRFSARQFPNYSSELNVNALLLGDSALYLCASSDNTDTQYFGPGTRLTVL.